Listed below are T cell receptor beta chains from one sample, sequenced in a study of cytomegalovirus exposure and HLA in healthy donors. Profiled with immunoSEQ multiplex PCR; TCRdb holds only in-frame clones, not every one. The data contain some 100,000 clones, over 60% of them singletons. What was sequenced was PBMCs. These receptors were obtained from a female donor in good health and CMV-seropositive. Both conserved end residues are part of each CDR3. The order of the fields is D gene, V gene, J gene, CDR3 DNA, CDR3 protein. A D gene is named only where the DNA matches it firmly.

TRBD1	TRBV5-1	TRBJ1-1	TGCGCCAGCAGCAAACGGACAGGGGCGGCCACTGAAGCTTTCTTT	CASSKRTGAATEAFF
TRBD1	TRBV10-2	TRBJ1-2	TGCGCCGTCAAAGGACAGGGACGTAACTATGGCTACACCTTC	CAVKGQGRNYGYTF
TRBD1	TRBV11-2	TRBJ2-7	TGTGCCAGCAGCTTAGTGGCAGGGGGCGGACACGAGCAGTACTTC	CASSLVAGGGHEQYF
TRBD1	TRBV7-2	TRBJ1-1	TGTGCCAGCAGCGTCGGGACAGGGGGCACTGAAGCTTTCTTT	CASSVGTGGTEAFF
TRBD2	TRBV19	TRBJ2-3	TGTGCCAGTAGTAGACTAGCGGGGAGCACAGATACGCAGTATTTT	CASSRLAGSTDTQYF
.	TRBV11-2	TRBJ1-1	TGTGCCAGCAGGGGGGGAGGGATGGGCACTGAAGCTTTCTTT	CASRGGGMGTEAFF
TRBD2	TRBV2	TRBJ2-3	TGTGCCAGCAGGCCAGCGGGGGGCCCCGCAGATACGCAGTATTTT	CASRPAGGPADTQYF
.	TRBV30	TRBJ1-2	TGTGCCTGGGAGTTAACAGTCCCGATGCCTACCTTC	CAWELTVPMPTF
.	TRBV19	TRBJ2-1	TGTGCCAGTAATGAGGGAAGTTCCTACAATGAGCAGTTCTTC	CASNEGSSYNEQFF
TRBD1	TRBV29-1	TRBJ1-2	TGCAGCGTCACAGGGGGCGCGTCCCTTGGCTACACCTTC	CSVTGGASLGYTF
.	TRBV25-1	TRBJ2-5	TGTGCCAGCAGTGAATTTCGCGGGAAAGAGACCCAGTACTTC	CASSEFRGKETQYF
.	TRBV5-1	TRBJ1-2	TGCGCCAGCAGCTTGGGGGACATGCCCTATGGCTACACCTTC	CASSLGDMPYGYTF
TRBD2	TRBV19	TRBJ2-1	TGTGCCAGTAGTATAGAGGGTAGCGGGAGGGCCGGGGATGAGCAGTTCTTC	CASSIEGSGRAGDEQFF